The 13 T cell receptor beta chains below were found in one sample sequenced in a study of T cells in Graves' hyperthyroidism and ophthalmopathy. Amplification yielded TCR beta CDR3 regions, with RNA transcripts as the source. The HTBI primer set drove a first-round RT-PCR of the TCR CDR3. TCRdb re-analysed the multiplex PCR reads in MiXCR, keeping a single row per CDR3 protein. The sample has 500,000 to 550,000 distinct CDR3 sequences, just under 20% seen once. The sequencing input was blood. The receptors stem from a middle-aged man with Graves' ophthalmopathy.

The chain combines TRBV5-1 with TRBJ2-1, with a tentative D call TRBD2 (6 bases). This CDR3 has 15 residues. The germline V gene has CDR1 SGHRS and CDR2 YFSETQ. V lost 4 bases to trimming and J lost 8 bases, with 19 bases between them. This CDR3 is CASSPRWAGYDEQFF. The DNA for the CDR3 is TGCGCCAGCAGCCCCCGGTGGGCGGGGTACGATGAGCAGTTCTTC.

In this sample, this clonotype turned up many times. This chain uses TRBV28 with TRBJ2-1; 9 nucleotides match TRBD2. The CDR3 totals 14 residues. The V and J ends lost 6 bases and 8 bases, in that order; junction bases with no gene match: 8. Germline V gene lookup returns CDR1 MDHEN and CDR2 SYDVKM. The CDR3 DNA reads TGTGCCAGCAGCCTTAGCGGGAGTTGGCATGAGCAGTTCTTC. Translating it yields CASSLSGSWHEQFF. Supplemented by reference TRBV28 and TRBJ2-1, the full variable domain reads DVKVTQSSRYLVKRTGEKVFLECVQDMDHENMFWYRQDPGLGLRLIYFSYDVKMKEKGDIPEGYSVSREKKERFSLILESASTNQTSMYLCASSLSGSWHEQFFGPGTRLTVL.

This clonotype appeared a few times. The chain uses TRBV20-1 and TRBJ1-1; 7 bases map to TRBD1. The CDR3 extends over 14 amino acids. Germline CDR1 reads DFQATT; CDR2 reads SNEGSKA (reference sequence). V lost 6 bases to trimming and J lost 5 bases; unmatched junction nucleotides: 12. The CDR3: CSAPRQGGVTEAFF. The CDR3 bases are TGCAGTGCACCCCGACAGGGCGGTGTGACTGAAGCTTTCTTT.

The chain recombines TRBV7-8 with TRBJ2-2; 7 nucleotides agree with TRBD2. This CDR3 is built from 17 residues. J gave up 6 bases and V 5 bases, and 15 bases lay outside the gene matches. Looked up from germline, CDR1 is SGHVS and CDR2 is FQNEAQ. CDR3 loop: CASSHHLAVWAPGELFF. CDR3 nucleotide sequence: TGTGCCAGCAGCCATCACCTAGCGGTCTGGGCTCCCGGGGAGCTGTTTTTT.

This chain uses TRBV27 with TRBJ2-3; D is possibly TRBD1 (5 bases). The CDR3 extends over 14 amino acids. Between the trimmed V and J ends, which lost 5 bases and 4 bases, there was a span of 13 bases. Germline lookup yields CDR1 MNHEY and CDR2 SMNVEV (reference sequence). The CDR3 DNA reads TGTGCCAGCAGTGCTCAGGGCCCGGCAGATACGCAGTATTTT. This gives the protein CASSAQGPADTQYF.

This clonotype was detected only a few times. The rearrangement links TRBV7-9 to TRBJ2-3; possibly TRBD1 for D (6 bases). From germline, CDR1 is SEHNR and CDR2 FQNEAQ (reference sequence). V dropped 3 bases and J dropped 3 bases, with 13 bases sitting between them. This CDR3 contains 15 residues. CDR3 loop: CASSLQGPQTDTQYF. Written as DNA, the CDR3 is TGTGCCAGCAGCTTGCAGGGGCCTCAAACAGATACGCAGTATTTT.

This clonotype occurred many times. The rearrangement links TRBV7-3 to TRBJ2-2, with 9 bases fitting TRBD1. V was clipped by 3 bases and J by 2 bases; unmatched bases: 1. This CDR3 is built from 15 residues. The V gene's germline CDR1 is SGHTA and CDR2 FQGTGA. CDR3 in DNA: TGTGCCAGCAGCTTGGGACAGGGTAACACCGGGGAGCTGTTTTTT. It yields the protein CASSLGQGNTGELFF.

The genes are TRBV6-1 and TRBJ1-1; 8 nucleotides align to TRBD1. Germline lookup yields CDR1 MNHNS and CDR2 SASEGT. The ends lost 6 bases at V and 4 bases at J; junction bases unmatched: 13. The CDR3 is made up of 16 amino acids. For the CDR3, the DNA is TGTGCCAGCAGCCACAGGGGGGGGCTGTCGGGCACTGAAGCTTTCTTT. It translates to CASSHRGGLSGTEAFF.

This clonotype came up many times. The chain uses TRBV18 and TRBJ1-5; perhaps TRBD1 as D (6 bases). This CDR3 spans 16 amino acids. Trimming cost V 6 bases and J 0 bases, with 15 bases left between them. Germline CDR1 is KGHSH and CDR2 is LQKENI. The CDR3 sequence: CASSPGHQFSNQPQHF. For the CDR3, the DNA is TGTGCCAGCTCGCCGGGACACCAATTTAGCAATCAGCCCCAGCATTTT.

In its sample, this clonotype was seen many times. This rearrangement joins TRBV12-3 or TRBV12-4 to TRBJ2-7; D is uncertain. V gave up 4 bases and J gave up 1 base, with 14 bases separating them. The CDR3 spans 15 residues. This CDR3 reads CASSYGVGGSYEQYF. The CDR3 bases are TGTGCCAGCAGTTATGGGGTAGGCGGATCCTACGAGCAGTACTTC.

This clonotype was picked up a small number of times. The rearrangement links TRBV13 to TRBJ2-2; no reliable D call. The ends were cut back, 6 bases at V and 4 bases at J, with 12 bases in the middle. CDR3 length: 14 residues. Germline values: CDR1 PRHDT, CDR2 FYEKMQ (reference sequence). The CDR3 DNA follows: TGTGCCAGCAGACTACGCAGAGTCACCGGGGAGCTGTTTTTT. It is translated as CASRLRRVTGELFF. Full variable domain (missing parts from reference TRBV13 and TRBJ2-2): AAGVIQSPRHLIKEKRETATLKCYPIPRHDTVYWYQQGPGQDPQFLISFYEKMQSDKGSIPDRFSAQQFSDYHSELNMSSLELGDSALYFCASRLRRVTGELFFGEGSRLTVL.

This clonotype appeared once. The chain combines TRBV25-1 with TRBJ2-3; unclear D gene. Deletions cut 8 bases from V and 3 bases from J, with 21 bases between. This CDR3 has 16 amino acids. Germline loops: CDR1 MGHDK, CDR2 SYGVNS. In DNA, the CDR3 is TGTGCCAGCCGTTTGGGTTTGCGGCGGAGTACAGATACGCAGTATTTT. Translated, it gives CASRLGLRRSTDTQYF.

The gene calls are TRBV15 and TRBJ2-3, with 14 nucleotides matching TRBD2. The CDR3 consists of 17 residues. From germline, CDR1 is LNHNV and CDR2 YYDKDF (reference sequence). V was pared by 4 bases and J by 3 bases, with 6 bases of the junction left unmatched. This CDR3 is CATSTPGLAGVTDTQYF. CDR3 coding DNA: TGTGCCACCAGCACCCCGGGACTAGCGGGAGTAACAGATACGCAGTATTTT. Complete variable domain (other parts from reference TRBV15 and TRBJ2-3): DAMVIQNPRYQVTQFGKPVTLSCSQTLNHNVMYWYQQKSSQAPKLLFHYYDKDFNNEADTPDNFQSRRPNTSFCFLDIRSPGLGDTAMYLCATSTPGLAGVTDTQYFGPGTRLTVL.